These 24 T cell receptor beta chains were sequenced from one sample in a study of CD8 T cells in ankylosing spondylitis. TCRdb re-derived calls from the 5' RACE reads in MiXCR, one entry per CDR3 protein. The table has about 160,000 distinct CDR3 sequences, roughly 10% seen once; the top ten hold less than 15%. Sequenced material: blood, either unsorted or a sorted T cell fraction (not recorded which). The receptor set was obtained from a female donor with ankylosing spondylitis or in good health (not recorded which).

This chain links TRBV5-4 with TRBJ1-1, with TRBD1 matching over 7 bases. V trimming: 4 bases; J trimming: 11 bases; junction bases outside the gene matches: 8. This CDR3 spans 12 amino acids. Germline lookup yields CDR1 SGHNT and CDR2 YYREEE (reference sequence). The CDR3 sequence is CASSGNRGGAFF. For the CDR3, the DNA is TGTGCCAGCAGCGGGAACAGGGGAGGCGCTTTCTTT.

CDR3 loop: CASAGQEPYEQYF. Here the CDR3 DNA reads TGTGCCAGTGCGGGGCAGGAGCCCTACGAGCAGTACTTC. This chain uses TRBV19 with TRBJ2-7; TRBD2 might be the D (6 bases). Germline loops: CDR1 LNHDA, CDR2 SQIVND (reference sequence). V lost 8 bases and J 2 bases, leaving 13 bases between the germline ends. This CDR3 contains 13 residues.

The CDR3 bases are TGTGCCAGCAGCTTAAGGGAAATGGGCACTGAAGCTTTCTTT. It encodes CASSLREMGTEAFF. V and J are TRBV7-9 and TRBJ1-1; D not certain. Germline V CDR1 and CDR2: SEHNR, FQNEAQ (reference sequence). Between the trimmed V and J ends, which lost 2 bases and 4 bases, there was a span of 11 bases. The CDR3 has 14 residues.

This clonotype turned up a few times. V usage is TRBV2 and J usage is TRBJ2-1; 8 nucleotides agree with TRBD2. The germline gives CDR1 SNHLY, CDR2 FYNNEI. This CDR3 comprises 16 residues. V lost 5 bases and J lost 9; bases outside the gene matches: 15. The CDR3 coding sequence is TGTGCCAGCAGTCGGTGGGATCCGGGACTAGTTGGTGAGCAGTTCTTC. It codes for CASSRWDPGLVGEQFF.

This clonotype was seen repeatedly, ten times or more. This sequence joins TRBV6-5 and TRBJ2-7; no clear D gene. Germline V gene sequence: CDR1 MNHEY, CDR2 SVGAGI. V was shortened by 10 bases and J by 6 bases, with 7 bases between the two germline ends. The CDR3 has 9 amino acids. The CDR3 is CAMFSEQYF. The CDR3 DNA follows: TGTGCCATGTTCAGCGAGCAGTACTTC.

This clonotype was picked up many times. V is TRBV13 and J is TRBJ2-1; no clear D. V was clipped by 2 bases and J by 5 bases, with 7 bases between them. The germline CDR1 and CDR2 sequences are PRHDT and FYEKMQ (reference sequence). This CDR3 spans 13 amino acids. The CDR3 here is CASSLRSNNEQFF. DNA for the CDR3: TGTGCCAGCAGCTTAAGGAGCAACAATGAGCAGTTCTTC.

This clonotype appeared a few times. The chain employs TRBV4-1 and TRBJ2-7, with 7 nucleotides matching TRBD1. The CDR3 is 16 residues long. V dropped 1 base and J dropped 3; count of bases not matched to a gene: 9. The V gene's germline CDR1 is MGHRA and CDR2 YSYEKL. The CDR3 DNA reads TGCGCCAGCAGCCAAGTCACCGGGACAGCTTACTACGAGCAGTACTTC. Protein sequence: CASSQVTGTAYYEQYF.

This clonotype occurred many times. V gene TRBV28 combines with J gene TRBJ2-7; D assignment may be TRBD1 or TRBD2 (5 bases each). The CDR3 consists of 15 residues. Trimming removed 8 bases from V and 2 bases from J, with 19 bases in between. Germline lookup yields CDR1 MDHEN and CDR2 SYDVKM. In nucleotides, the CDR3 is TGTGCCAGCTCCAACCTCGGGACGGGGACCTACGAGCAGTACTTC. It codes for CASSNLGTGTYEQYF.

CDR3 sequence reads: CASSSLPGQANHGYTF. The CDR3 DNA reads as TGTGCCAGCAGCTCTCTCCCGGGACAGGCGAACCATGGCTACACCTTC. The chain uses TRBV12-3 or TRBV12-4 and TRBJ1-2; 8 nucleotides match TRBD1. V trimming: 6 bases; J trimming: 6 bases; junction bases outside the gene matches: 15. This CDR3 comprises 16 residues.

As for this clonotype: Given a much more abundant clone one base away, this may be a read error. The J gene is TRBJ1-4, the V gene TRBV5-1; 9 nucleotides agree with TRBD1. J was trimmed by 5 bases and V by 2 bases; bases with no gene match: 1. This CDR3 comprises 14 residues. CDR1 SGHRS and CDR2 YFSETQ come from the germline V gene. CDR3 amino acids: CASSFGTGNEKLFF. The CDR3 nucleotides are TGCGCCAGCAGCTTCGGGACAGGGAATGAAAAACTGTTTTTT.

This clonotype showed up many times. The rearrangement links TRBV10-3 to TRBJ2-1; 14 nucleotides agree with TRBD2. J gave up 8 bases and V 4 bases, and 10 bases lay outside the gene matches. Germline lookup yields CDR1 ENHRY and CDR2 SYGVKD. The CDR3 is 17 amino acids. Written as DNA, the CDR3 is TGTGCCATCAGTGGACCGACTAGCGGGAGGGACCTCGATGAGCAGTTCTTC. This translates into CAISGPTSGRDLDEQFF.

This rearrangement joins TRBV28 to TRBJ2-1, with TRBD2 as a possible D gene (7 bases). There are 13 residues in the CDR3. Germline V gene data show CDR1 as MDHEN and CDR2 as SYDVKM. Trimming took 6 bases from V and 8 from J, leaving 14 bases between them. The CDR3, as DNA: TGTGCCAGCAGGCTGCCGGGGGGCGATGAGCAGTTCTTC. As protein: CASRLPGGDEQFF.

This rearrangement joins TRBV6-2 or TRBV6-3 to TRBJ2-7, with 7 bases that match TRBD2. CDR1 is MNHEY and CDR2 is SVGEGT in the germline V gene. V was pared by 2 bases and J by 5 bases, with 6 bases of the junction left unmatched. The length of the CDR3 is 14 residues. CDR3 sequence (DNA): TGTGCCAGCAGTTACGGGCTAGCGGTGAACGAGCAGTACTTC. As protein: CASSYGLAVNEQYF.

The rearrangement links TRBV7-9 to TRBJ2-7; D is perhaps TRBD1 or TRBD2 (5 bases each). Deletions cut 5 bases from V and 4 bases from J, with 15 bases between. Germline CDR1 and CDR2: SEHNR and FQNEAQ (reference sequence). The CDR3 length is 14 residues. The CDR3 nucleotides are TGTGCCAGCAGCCCCGGGACCACGCGGTACGAGCAGTACTTC. It yields the protein CASSPGTTRYEQYF.

The chain has TRBV27 and TRBJ2-1; TRBD2 agrees at 9 bases. With 2 bases clipped from V and 8 bases from J, the junction kept 7 bases outside the gene matches. The germline V gene encodes CDR1 MNHEY and CDR2 SMNVEV (reference sequence). The CDR3 extends over 15 amino acids. The CDR3 protein is CASSLRGLALHEQFF. The CDR3 nucleotides are TGTGCCAGCAGTTTAAGGGGACTAGCACTGCATGAGCAGTTCTTC.

This clonotype was seen at least ten times. The V call is TRBV4-3, the J call TRBJ2-1; D uncertain. The CDR3 consists of 16 residues. Germline assignment: CDR1 LGHNA and CDR2 YSLEER. Trimming left V 0 bases short and J 0 bases short, with 9 bases between. The CDR3 DNA sequence: TGCGCCAGCAGCCAAGATCCCCCGAGCTCCTACAATGAGCAGTTCTTC. Encoded protein: CASSQDPPSSYNEQFF.

The chain links TRBV4-3 to TRBJ1-4; 7 bases map to TRBD1. This CDR3 region has 15 residues. In germline, CDR1 is LGHNA, CDR2 YSLEER. V lost 0 bases, J lost 8 bases, and 6 bases stayed unmatched. CDR3 region: CASSQEETGWEKLFF. The CDR3 DNA is TGCGCCAGCAGCCAAGAGGAGACAGGGTGGGAAAAACTGTTTTTT.

This clonotype was counted ten times or more. The CDR3: CASSPEPVAKNIQYF. The CDR3 DNA is TGTGCCAGCAGCCCCGAGCCGGTAGCCAAAAACATTCAGTACTTC. The chain couples TRBV7-9 to TRBJ2-4; D call uncertain. Germline V gene sequence: CDR1 SEHNR, CDR2 FQNEAQ (reference sequence). The V end was cut by 5 bases, the J end by 0 bases, with 11 bases between. This CDR3 has 15 residues.

V and J are TRBV7-9 and TRBJ1-1, with D possibly being TRBD1 (6 bases). The CDR3 consists of 14 residues. Looked up from germline, CDR1 is SEHNR and CDR2 is FQNEAQ (reference sequence). Trimming removed 7 bases at V and 5 bases at J, with 17 bases between. The chain's CDR3 is CASTVGGEWTEAFF. For the CDR3, the DNA is TGTGCCAGCACCGTGGGGGGCGAATGGACTGAAGCTTTCTTT.

The sample holds many counts of this clonotype. V is TRBV7-9 and J is TRBJ1-1; 8 bases are a match to TRBD1. The CDR3 covers 13 residues. V was pared by 5 bases and J by 6 bases, with 5 bases of the junction left unmatched. Per the germline V gene, CDR1 is SEHNR and CDR2 is FQNEAQ (reference sequence). CDR3 DNA: TGTGCCAGCAGCCCCCCAGGGGGCTCTGAAGCTTTCTTT. Amino acids: CASSPPGGSEAFF.

This chain links TRBV6-5 with TRBJ2-2; D gene unclear. The CDR3 extends over 16 amino acids. The germline gives CDR1 MNHEY, CDR2 SVGAGI. Trimming left V 5 bases short and J 0 bases short, with 13 bases between. CDR3 coding DNA: TGTGCCAGCAGTACCGAGCTGTCTGCGAACACCGGGGAGCTGTTTTTT. Translation gives CASSTELSANTGELFF.

The J gene is TRBJ2-2, the V gene TRBV4-1; tentative D call: TRBD1 (5 bases). CDR1 MGHRA and CDR2 YSYEKL come from the germline V gene. Trimming cost V 4 bases and J 4 bases, with 13 bases left between them. CDR3 length: 15 amino acids. CDR3 in DNA: TGCGCCAGCAGCCTGCGCCCCGACAGCACCGGGGAGCTGTTTTTT. It translates to CASSLRPDSTGELFF.

This clonotype was counted between two and nine times. CDR3 in amino acids: CASSLLGSGGDNEQFF. In nucleotides, the CDR3 is TGCGCCAGCAGCCTGTTGGGGTCGGGGGGAGACAATGAGCAGTTCTTC. This chain links TRBV5-1 with TRBJ2-1; 7 positions match TRBD2. Germline assignment: CDR1 SGHRS and CDR2 YFSETQ. There are 16 residues in the CDR3. The V and J ends lost 4 bases and 5 bases, in that order; junction bases with no gene match: 12.

The J gene is TRBJ1-5, the V gene TRBV12-3 or TRBV12-4, with a weak D call TRBD1 (6 bases). The CDR3 spans 16 residues. The V end was cut by 5 bases, the J end by 3 bases, with 17 bases between. CDR3 sequence: CASSPGGADLNQPQHF. The CDR3 DNA follows: TGTGCCAGCAGTCCCGGGGGGGCAGATCTCAATCAGCCCCAGCATTTT.